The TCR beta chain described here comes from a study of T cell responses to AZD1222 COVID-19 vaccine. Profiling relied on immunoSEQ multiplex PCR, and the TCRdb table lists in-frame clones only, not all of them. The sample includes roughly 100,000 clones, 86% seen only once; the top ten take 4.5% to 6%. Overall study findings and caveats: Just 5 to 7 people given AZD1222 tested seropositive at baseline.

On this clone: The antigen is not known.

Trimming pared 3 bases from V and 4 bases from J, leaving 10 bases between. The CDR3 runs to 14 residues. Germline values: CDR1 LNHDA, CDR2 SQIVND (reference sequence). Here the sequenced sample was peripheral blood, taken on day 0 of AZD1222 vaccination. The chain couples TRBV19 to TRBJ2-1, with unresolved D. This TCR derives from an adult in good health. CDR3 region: CASSISGPYNEQFF. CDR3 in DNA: TGTGCCAGTAGTATCTCCGGACCTTACAATGAGCAGTTCTTC.